Here is one TCR beta chain with its context. Assay used: immunoSEQ multiplex PCR; TCRdb lists only in-frame clones, some missing. The sample carries over 250,000 clones, 70% to 90% recorded once. This sample is part of a study of blood T cell repertoires in COVID-19. This sequence was found in a woman aged 40 to 55 who had recovered from COVID-19. Specimen: peripheral blood.

For the CDR3, the DNA is TGTGCCACCAGCACCCTCCGGTATGGGAGCTCCTACGAGCAGTACTTC. It encodes CATSTLRYGSSYEQYF. The chain combines TRBV15 with TRBJ2-7; a weak D match, TRBD2 (5 bases). The germline V and J ends were trimmed by 4 bases and 0 bases, with 16 bases remaining between them. Germline-derived CDR1 and CDR2 are LNHNV and YYDKDF (reference sequence). This CDR3 contains 16 residues.